The clone carrying this T cell receptor (beta chain) was seen repeatedly, ten times or more. TCRdb called the RT-PCR reads again in MiXCR, with one record for every CDR3 protein. Of 150,000 to 200,000 distinct CDR3 sequences in the sample, more than 10% are singletons; the top ten hold over 25%. This specimen belongs to a study of response to subunit inactivated influenza vaccine. The CDR3 length is 14 residues. After removal of 3 bases from V and 8 bases from J, the junction contained 5 bases not matched to a gene. Germline V gives CDR1 SEHNR, CDR2 FQNEAQ (reference sequence). These data are also associated with another study on T cells expressing NK-cell markers. That publication notes: In generating TCR beta cDNA, 5'RACE template switching with UMIs was used. Unclear, still, was the HCMV specificity of the expanded NKG2C+ T cell clones.

The clonotype was recovered from a man over 45 who received an inactivated influenza vaccine. The input for sequencing was CD8+ T cells sorted from PBMCs, taken roughly 13 days after vaccination. V gene TRBV7-9 combines with J gene TRBJ2-1, with 9 bases aligning to TRBD1. The CDR3, as DNA: TGTGCCAGCAGCTTTGACAGGGGGATCGATGAGCAGTTCTTC. Protein product: CASSFDRGIDEQFF.